This T cell receptor (beta chain) was identified in a study of graft-versus-host responses after intestinal transplantation. Study conclusions and caveats: Early post-transplant declines in HvG were associated with peak levels of circulating GvH clones.

Turning to this clone: What it binds is unknown.

V lost 1 base and J 1 base, leaving 8 bases between the germline ends. Germline loops: CDR1 LNHDA, CDR2 SQIVND (reference sequence). The CDR3 contains 15 residues. Sequencing used immunoSEQ multiplex PCR; TCRdb keeps in-frame clones, though not all of them. Here the sample spans more than 65,000 clones, 84% being singletons. This clonotype originated in a human donor who was the organ donor for an intestinal transplant. The chain joins TRBV19 to TRBJ1-5, with TRBD1 as a possible D gene (5 bases). Sequenced material: unstimulated CD4+ T cells sorted from spleen or lymph node cells, taken before transplant. CDR3 sequence (DNA): TGTGCCAGTAGTATAGGACAGAAAAGCAATCAGCCCCAGCATTTT. It is translated as CASSIGQKSNQPQHF.